Listed below are T cell receptor beta chains from one sample, sequenced in a study of neurological immune-mediated disorders. TCRdb recomputed calls from the 5' RACE reads with MiXCR, one row per CDR3 protein. The sample lists tens of thousands of distinct CDR3 sequences, over 9% seen once, with roughly 20% in the top ten. Sequenced material: PBMCs. These receptors all stem from a middle-aged woman with HTLV-1-associated myelopathy (HAM/TSP). Each CDR3 is given with its conserved first and last residue. Fields, in order: CDR3 protein, CDR3 DNA, clone size, J gene, V gene, D gene. D genes are given only for firm matches. Clone sizes are given selectively: once, few, many, or a class where the clone is expanded.

CDR3: CASSRAPPQVDEQFF
DNA: TGTGCCAGCAGTCGGGCCCCCCCCCAAGTGGATGAGCAGTTCTTC
size: many
J: TRBJ2-1
V: TRBV6-5
D: -

CDR3: CASSPLPGSDEKLFF
DNA: TGCGCCAGCAGCCCCCTCCCGGGTAGTGATGAAAAACTGTTTTTT
size: many
J: TRBJ1-4
V: TRBV5-1
D: -

CDR3: CASSQGRGDQETQYF
DNA: TGCGCCAGCAGCCAAGGACGGGGGGATCAAGAGACCCAGTACTTC
size: many
J: TRBJ2-5
V: TRBV4-1
D: TRBD2

CDR3: CAWRQGMNTEAFF
DNA: TGTGCCTGGAGACAGGGAATGAACACTGAAGCTTTCTTT
size: many
J: TRBJ1-1
V: TRBV30
D: -

CDR3: CASSLGTGERDTQYF
DNA: TGCGCCAGCAGCTTGGGGACAGGGGAACGCGATACGCAGTATTTT
size: many
J: TRBJ2-3
V: TRBV5-1
D: TRBD1

CDR3: CATSSPSAETQYF
DNA: TGTGCCACCAGCAGCCCTAGCGCCGAGACCCAGTACTTC
size: many
J: TRBJ2-5
V: TRBV15
D: -

CDR3: CSARVLGVWNTEAFF
DNA: TGCAGTGCTAGAGTTTTGGGAGTCTGGAACACTGAAGCTTTCTTT
size: -
J: TRBJ1-1
V: TRBV20-1
D: -

CDR3: CASSLGQGALNTEAFF
DNA: TGTGCCAGCTCACTGGGACAGGGGGCTTTGAACACTGAAGCTTTCTTT
size: many
J: TRBJ1-1
V: TRBV18
D: TRBD1

CDR3: CASSSPGQREGNQPQHF
DNA: TGTGCCAGCAGTTCTCCGGGACAACGAGAAGGCAATCAGCCCCAGCATTTT
size: many
J: TRBJ1-5
V: TRBV6-2/TRBV6-3
D: -

CDR3: CASSQLAEPLNEQFF
DNA: TGTGCCAGCAGCCAACTAGCGGAGCCTCTTAATGAGCAGTTCTTC
size: many
J: TRBJ2-1
V: TRBV3-1
D: TRBD2

CDR3: CASTNLEGQGAYGYTF
DNA: TGCGCCAGCACCAACCTTGAGGGACAGGGGGCCTATGGCTACACCTTC
size: many
J: TRBJ1-2
V: TRBV5-1
D: TRBD1

CDR3: CASLRAAGLGHGYTF
DNA: TGTGCCAGCCTCCGGGCCGCGGGGCTGGGGCATGGCTACACCTTC
size: many
J: TRBJ1-2
V: TRBV7-2
D: -

CDR3: CASSTGSGGDRGLRDTQYF
DNA: TGTGCCAGCAGTACCGGAAGTGGAGGGGACAGGGGGCTAAGAGATACGCAGTATTTT
size: many
J: TRBJ2-3
V: TRBV6-5
D: TRBD1

CDR3: CASRPGTLYNEQFF
DNA: TGTGCCAGCAGGCCCGGGACTCTTTACAATGAGCAGTTCTTC
size: many
J: TRBJ2-1
V: TRBV2
D: -

CDR3: CASSLVVGTDTQYF
DNA: TGTGCCAGCAGTTTGGTGGTTGGAACAGATACGCAGTATTTT
size: many
J: TRBJ2-3
V: TRBV27
D: -

CDR3: CASSRRPTDTQYF
DNA: TGTGCCAGCAGCAGAAGACCCACAGATACGCAGTATTTT
size: many
J: TRBJ2-3
V: TRBV7-2
D: -

CDR3: CASNRERTGSTDTQYF
DNA: TGTGCCAGCAACCGAGAAAGGACAGGTAGCACAGATACGCAGTATTTT
size: many
J: TRBJ2-3
V: TRBV5-6
D: TRBD1

CDR3: CATSRTTGGHEAFF
DNA: TGTGCCACCAGCCGCACTACAGGGGGCCATGAAGCTTTCTTT
size: many
J: TRBJ1-1
V: TRBV15
D: TRBD1

CDR3: CSVGDGTNTEAFF
DNA: TGCAGCGTAGGGGACGGGACGAACACTGAAGCTTTCTTT
size: many
J: TRBJ1-1
V: TRBV29-1
D: -

CDR3: CASSLGKQPQHF
DNA: TGTGCCAGCAGCCTGGGAAAGCAGCCCCAGCATTTT
size: many
J: TRBJ1-5
V: TRBV12-3/TRBV12-4
D: -

CDR3: CASGPGGAYNEQFF
DNA: TGCGCCAGCGGTCCGGGGGGAGCCTACAATGAGCAGTTCTTC
size: many
J: TRBJ2-1
V: TRBV5-1
D: TRBD2

CDR3: CASSPRDRSYEQYF
DNA: TGTGCCAGCAGCCCCCGGGACAGATCCTACGAGCAGTACTTC
size: many
J: TRBJ2-7
V: TRBV7-6
D: TRBD1

CDR3: CASSGGRGRTDTQYF
DNA: TGCGCCAGCAGTGGGGGTAGGGGTCGCACAGATACGCAGTATTTT
size: many
J: TRBJ2-3
V: TRBV10-1
D: -

CDR3: CSAWGRDSGARAQIDTQYF
DNA: TGCAGCGCATGGGGGAGGGATAGCGGGGCCCGGGCCCAGATCGATACGCAGTATTTT
size: -
J: TRBJ2-3
V: TRBV29-1
D: TRBD2

CDR3: CASSSELIGGRGDEQFF
DNA: TGTGCCAGCAGCTCTGAGCTGATCGGAGGGCGGGGGGATGAGCAGTTCTTC
size: many
J: TRBJ2-1
V: TRBV9
D: TRBD2

CDR3: CASSPAAGLAGIDTQYF
DNA: TGTGCCAGCAGCCCGGCGGCGGGGCTAGCGGGGATAGATACGCAGTATTTT
size: many
J: TRBJ2-3
V: TRBV11-2
D: TRBD2

CDR3: CASSLRQQETQYF
DNA: TGTGCCAGCAGCTTAAGACAGCAAGAGACCCAGTACTTC
size: many
J: TRBJ2-5
V: TRBV11-2
D: -

CDR3: CASRSQYPGTGAGQPQHF
DNA: TGTGCCAGCAGAAGTCAATACCCCGGGACAGGGGCCGGCCAGCCCCAGCATTTT
size: many
J: TRBJ1-5
V: TRBV6-5
D: TRBD1

CDR3: CAISELVGFRTGNTIYF
DNA: TGTGCCATCAGTGAGTTGGTGGGATTTAGGACTGGAAACACCATATATTTT
size: many
J: TRBJ1-3
V: TRBV10-3
D: -

CDR3: CASGEGTEAFF
DNA: TGTGCTAGTGGTGAGGGCACTGAAGCTTTCTTT
size: many
J: TRBJ1-1
V: TRBV12-5
D: -

CDR3: CASSNLGQGYGYTF
DNA: TGTGCCAGCAGTAACCTGGGACAGGGGTATGGCTACACCTTC
size: many
J: TRBJ1-2
V: TRBV6-6
D: TRBD1

CDR3: CASSLVGQGLRDTQYF
DNA: TGTGCCAGCAGCTTAGTAGGACAGGGGTTACGAGATACGCAGTATTTT
size: many
J: TRBJ2-3
V: TRBV11-2
D: TRBD1

CDR3: CASSLPGARQYF
DNA: TGTGCCAGCAGCTTACCTGGCGCGAGGCAGTACTTC
size: many
J: TRBJ2-7
V: TRBV5-6
D: -

CDR3: CAISRSAGVYNEQFF
DNA: TGTGCCATCAGTCGAAGCGCGGGGGTCTACAATGAGCAGTTCTTC
size: -
J: TRBJ2-1
V: TRBV10-3
D: TRBD2

CDR3: CASSLDYYEQYF
DNA: TGTGCCAGCAGCCTGGACTACTACGAGCAGTACTTC
size: -
J: TRBJ2-7
V: TRBV5-6
D: -

CDR3: CASSFLGEVYTF
DNA: TGTGCCAGCAGCTTCCTAGGGGAGGTCTACACCTTC
size: many
J: TRBJ1-2
V: TRBV7-9
D: -

CDR3: CSVEDREAFF
DNA: TGCAGCGTTGAAGATCGGGAGGCTTTCTTT
size: -
J: TRBJ1-1
V: TRBV29-1
D: -

CDR3: CSAYSGTSGGHYEQYF
DNA: TGCAGTGCTTATTCCGGGACTAGCGGGGGCCACTACGAGCAGTACTTC
size: many
J: TRBJ2-7
V: TRBV20-1
D: TRBD2

CDR3: CASSEGRKNEKLFF
DNA: TGTGCCAGCAGCGAGGGGCGAAAGAACGAAAAACTGTTTTTT
size: many
J: TRBJ1-4
V: TRBV4-2
D: -

CDR3: CASSRHGEPLYEQYF
DNA: TGTGCCAGCAGCCGGCACGGGGAACCATTATACGAGCAGTACTTC
size: many
J: TRBJ2-7
V: TRBV27
D: -

CDR3: CSVEEQGTGANVLTF
DNA: TGCAGCGTTGAAGAGCAGGGAACTGGGGCCAACGTCCTGACTTTC
size: many
J: TRBJ2-6
V: TRBV29-1
D: -

CDR3: CSVRWSFGYGYTF
DNA: TGCAGCGTTAGGTGGTCCTTTGGCTATGGCTACACCTTC
size: many
J: TRBJ1-2
V: TRBV29-1
D: -

CDR3: CASTFDTEAFF
DNA: TGTGCCAGCACTTTCGACACTGAAGCTTTCTTT
size: many
J: TRBJ1-1
V: TRBV12-3/TRBV12-4
D: -

CDR3: CASGQGVLDTQYF
DNA: TGTGCCAGCGGACAGGGAGTCCTAGATACGCAGTATTTT
size: many
J: TRBJ2-3
V: TRBV5-5
D: TRBD1

CDR3: CASRASGDSGANVLTF
DNA: TGTGCCAGCAGGGCGTCAGGAGACTCTGGGGCCAACGTCCTGACTTTC
size: -
J: TRBJ2-6
V: TRBV12-3/TRBV12-4
D: -

CDR3: CSADRGVNQPQHF
DNA: TGCAGTGCTGACAGGGGGGTCAATCAGCCCCAGCATTTT
size: many
J: TRBJ1-5
V: TRBV20-1
D: TRBD1

CDR3: CSARAVLGVTDTQYF
DNA: TGCAGTGCTAGGGCTGTTCTGGGGGTCACAGATACGCAGTATTTT
size: many
J: TRBJ2-3
V: TRBV20-1
D: -

CDR3: CASTRQGAYGYTF
DNA: TGTGCCAGCACTCGACAGGGGGCATATGGCTACACCTTC
size: many
J: TRBJ1-2
V: TRBV6-5
D: TRBD1

CDR3: CASSLGQGNYGYTF
DNA: TGTGCCAGCAGCTTAGGACAGGGAAACTATGGCTACACCTTC
size: many
J: TRBJ1-2
V: TRBV11-2
D: TRBD1

CDR3: CASSWTSSMQNEQFF
DNA: TGTGCCAGCAGCTGGACTAGCTCCATGCAGAATGAGCAGTTCTTC
size: many
J: TRBJ2-1
V: TRBV7-2
D: TRBD2

CDR3: CSVQGQGNTGELFF
DNA: TGCAGCGTTCAAGGACAGGGGAACACCGGGGAGCTGTTTTTT
size: many
J: TRBJ2-2
V: TRBV29-1
D: TRBD1

CDR3: CASSPSESRRTDLYGYTF
DNA: TGCGCCAGCAGCCCGAGTGAGTCGCGCCGGACGGACCTCTATGGCTACACCTTC
size: many
J: TRBJ1-2
V: TRBV5-1
D: -

CDR3: CASSLGVAGAYNEQFF
DNA: TGCGCCAGCAGCTTGGGGGTAGCGGGAGCCTACAATGAGCAGTTCTTC
size: many
J: TRBJ2-1
V: TRBV5-1
D: TRBD2

CDR3: CASSPGNTGELFF
DNA: TGTGCCAGCAGCCCTGGAAACACCGGGGAGCTGTTTTTT
size: many
J: TRBJ2-2
V: TRBV7-7
D: -

CDR3: CATSDWTSGGTDTQYF
DNA: TGTGCCACCAGTGATTGGACTAGCGGGGGGACAGATACGCAGTATTTT
size: -
J: TRBJ2-3
V: TRBV24-1
D: TRBD2

CDR3: CASSPGRGDTQYF
DNA: TGTGCCAGCAGCCCAGGACGTGGAGATACGCAGTATTTT
size: many
J: TRBJ2-3
V: TRBV7-9
D: -

CDR3: CASSYAGGMNTEAFF
DNA: TGTGCCAGCAGTTACGCGGGGGGAATGAACACTGAAGCTTTCTTT
size: few
J: TRBJ1-1
V: TRBV6-6
D: -